The clone carrying this T cell receptor beta chain was seen a handful of times. This sample is part of a study of T-cell memory formation after mild COVID-19. The germline gives CDR1 MNHEY, CDR2 SVGAGI. The CDR3 spans 16 residues. V was cut by 6 bases and J by 1 base, with 16 bases left in between. TCRdb ran MiXCR on the 5' RACE reads and lists one entry per CDR3 protein. The profile shows roughly 52,000 distinct CDR3 sequences, over 7.5% of them singletons. The chain couples TRBV6-5 to TRBJ2-1; weak D call: TRBD1 (6 bases). The TCR sequence derives from a man in his late teens or twenties who had mild COVID-19 (a few samples of this study predate the infection). Cell type and time point are not known. Material: PBMCs or a T cell subset sorted from them (not recorded which). In DNA, the CDR3 is TGTGCCAGCAGCCGACAGGACGCCCATTCCTACAATGAGCAGTTCTTC. Its translation: CASSRQDAHSYNEQFF.